The 30 T cell receptor beta chains below come from one sample, sequenced in a study of blood T cell repertoires in COVID-19. The method was immunoSEQ multiplex PCR; TCRdb's version includes in-frame clones alone and lacks a portion of them. The sample contains 300,000 to 400,000 clones, approximately 91% of which appear only once. Sequences were obtained from peripheral blood. The receptors derive from a woman between 65 and 79 years old with COVID-19, enrolled during active disease.

The chain joins TRBV6-7 to TRBJ2-7; 13 bases align to TRBD2. TRBV6-7 carries the ORF label, with uncertain function. This CDR3 has 19 residues. J was trimmed by 3 bases and V by 5 bases; bases with no gene match: 16. The CDR3 sequence is CASSRVFFRLAGGYYEQYF. The CDR3 bases are TGTGCCAGCAGTCGAGTGTTCTTCCGACTAGCGGGGGGATACTACGAGCAGTACTTC.

The chain carries TRBV3-1 (or the pseudogene TRBV3-2) and TRBJ2-7; 8 positions agree with TRBD2. Germline V gene data show CDR1 as LGHDT and CDR2 as YNNKEL (reference sequence). Trimming took 0 bases from V and 5 from J; bases not matched to a gene: 6. This CDR3 has 15 residues. The DNA for the CDR3 is TGTGCCAGCAGCCAAGAAGGGCGGGGGGCAAACGAGCAGTACTTC. It encodes CASSQEGRGANEQYF.

The chain employs TRBV4-1 and TRBJ1-1; D gene uncertain. Germline V gives CDR1 MGHRA, CDR2 YSYEKL. This CDR3 comprises 15 residues. Between the trimmed V and J ends, which lost 1 base and 1 base, there was a span of 10 bases. This CDR3 is CASSQVTLGNTEAFF. CDR3 DNA: TGCGCCAGCAGCCAAGTAACTCTTGGGAACACTGAAGCTTTCTTT.

The genes are TRBV28 and TRBJ1-5, with D hard to call. Germline loops: CDR1 MDHEN, CDR2 SYDVKM. The CDR3 is 16 amino acids. Trimming stripped 7 bases from V and 1 base from J, with 17 bases between. CDR3 coding DNA: TGTGCCAGCAAAGGTGTCCGGGGTGGGAGCAATCAGCCCCAGCATTTT. Its translation is CASKGVRGGSNQPQHF.

V and J are TRBV3-1 (or the pseudogene TRBV3-2) and TRBJ1-5; 12 bases agree with TRBD1. V lost 1 base and J lost 1; bases outside the gene matches: 8. Germline V gene lookup returns CDR1 LGHDT and CDR2 YNNKEL (reference sequence). The CDR3 is 19 amino acids. In DNA, the CDR3 is TGTGCCAGCAGCCAAGTCGCCGGGACAGGGGGCGGGAGCAATCAGCCCCAGCATTTT. It encodes CASSQVAGTGGGSNQPQHF.

The CDR3 here is CASSSTPGQSFSPLHF. CDR3 coding DNA: TGTGCCAGCAGCTCCACCCCGGGACAGAGTTTTTCACCCCTCCACTTT. The chain couples TRBV5-5 to TRBJ1-6; 7 nucleotides agree with TRBD1. The length of the CDR3 is 16 residues. V dropped 3 bases and J dropped 9; count of bases not matched to a gene: 12. Germline values: CDR1 SGHKS, CDR2 YYEKEE (reference sequence).

In its sample, this clone was seen a few times. J is TRBJ2-5 and V is TRBV24-1; possibly TRBD1 for D (6 bases). V gave up 4 bases and J gave up 0 bases, with 11 bases separating them. The germline CDR1 and CDR2 sequences are KGHDR and SFDVKD. CDR3 length: 15 amino acids. The CDR3 reads CATSDPTGYQETQYF. In DNA, the CDR3 is TGTGCCACCAGTGACCCCACAGGGTACCAAGAGACCCAGTACTTC.

CDR3 region: CASSFPQGSDGYTF. Here the CDR3 DNA reads TGTGCCAGCAGCTTTCCCCAGGGGAGCGATGGCTACACCTTC. The gene calls are TRBV5-4 and TRBJ1-2; D is perhaps TRBD1 (6 bases). The CDR3 is 14 amino acids. The V gene's germline CDR1 is SGHNT and CDR2 YYREEE (reference sequence). V was cut by 2 bases and J by 6 bases, with 14 bases left in between. Full variable domain (remainder filled in from reference TRBV5-4 and TRBJ1-2): ETGVTQSPTHLIKTRGQQVTLRCSSQSGHNTVSWYQQALGQGPQFIFQYYREEENGRGNFPPRFSGLQFPNYSSELNVNALELDDSALYLCASSFPQGSDGYTFGSGTRLTVV.

V gene TRBV19 combines with J gene TRBJ1-3, with 7 bases identical to TRBD1. The V segment lost 1 base and the J segment 2 bases; nucleotides outside the gene matches: 2. Germline CDR1 LNHDA, CDR2 SQIVND (reference sequence). The CDR3 consists of 15 residues. The DNA of the CDR3 is TGTGCCAGTAGTATAGGGGGGACAGCTGGAAACACCATATATTTT. This sequence encodes CASSIGGTAGNTIYF.

The chain carries TRBV6-5 and TRBJ1-1; tentatively, D is TRBD1 (5 bases). V lost 0 bases, J lost 4 bases, and 12 bases lay in between. The CDR3 length is 15 residues. Germline CDR1 reads MNHEY; CDR2 reads SVGAGI. Written as DNA, the CDR3 is TGTGCCAGCAGTTACTCTGGGCAGGGAGGCACTGAAGCTTTCTTT. Translated: CASSYSGQGGTEAFF.

A single count supports this clone. This sequence joins TRBV6-2 or TRBV6-3 and TRBJ2-3; 8 bases line up with TRBD1. The CDR3 covers 16 residues. Germline V CDR1 and CDR2: MNHEY, SVGEGT. V was clipped by 7 bases and J by 4 bases; unmatched bases: 13. Written as DNA, the CDR3 is TGTGCCAGCACCCCGATCGGCGGACAGGGACCAGATACGCAGTATTTT. Translating gives CASTPIGGQGPDTQYF.

V is TRBV6-5 and J is TRBJ1-2; D is perhaps TRBD1 (5 bases). Trimming removed 7 bases from V and 0 bases from J, with 15 bases in between. The CDR3 totals 15 residues. Looked up from germline, CDR1 is MNHEY and CDR2 is SVGAGI. The CDR3: CASTPGGRSNYGYTF. The DNA for the CDR3 is TGTGCCAGCACCCCTGGGGGGAGATCTAACTATGGCTACACCTTC.

This chain joins TRBV24-1 and TRBJ2-6, with D tentatively TRBD1 (6 bases). The V gene lost 9 bases and the J gene lost 0 bases, with 14 bases spanning the gap. The length of the CDR3 is 16 residues. CDR1 is KGHDR, CDR2 SFDVKD, per germline. The CDR3 loop reads CATGPRGYSGANVLTF. In DNA form, the CDR3 reads TGTGCCACCGGTCCCAGGGGTTACTCTGGGGCCAACGTCCTGACTTTC.

The V and J genes are TRBV7-8 and TRBJ2-3; 7 nucleotides line up with TRBD1. Germline assignment: CDR1 SGHVS and CDR2 FQNEAQ. CDR3 length equals 16 residues. The J segment lost 1 base and the V segment lost 6 bases, leaving 10 bases of the junction unmatched. CDR3 bases: TGTGCCAGCAGTTTAAACGACAGGGTAGGCACAGATACGCAGTATTTT. Its protein is CASSLNDRVGTDTQYF.

V usage is TRBV10-2 and J usage is TRBJ1-6, with 8 bases that match TRBD1. Germline V gene sequence: CDR1 WSHSY, CDR2 SAAADI. After removal of 3 bases from V and 13 bases from J, the junction contained 14 bases not matched to a gene. The CDR3 is 16 residues long. The CDR3 DNA reads TGCGCCAGCAGTGAACATGAGCAGGGGGCAGTTTTCCCCCTCCACTTT. Translation: CASSEHEQGAVFPLHF.

V is TRBV6-5 and J is TRBJ1-4, with TRBD1 as a possible D gene (5 bases). Trimming cost V 5 bases and J 8 bases, with 18 bases left between them. Germline V gives CDR1 MNHEY, CDR2 SVGAGI. The CDR3 is 15 amino acids. Here the CDR3 reads CASSPPAGSGEKLFF. CDR3 nucleotide sequence: TGTGCCAGCAGTCCACCAGCAGGGTCAGGAGAAAAACTGTTTTTT.

This chain connects TRBV29-1 to TRBJ1-5; D gene unclear. CDR1 and CDR2 (germline): SQVTM, ANQGSEA. CDR3 size: 13 residues. V was clipped by 5 bases and J by 4 bases, with 12 bases between them. The CDR3 reads CSVWLAPNQPQHF. The CDR3 bases are TGCAGCGTTTGGTTGGCACCGAATCAGCCCCAGCATTTT.

Concerning this clone itself: The same CDR3 also results from other DNA sequences found in this sample. The chain combines TRBV7-9 with TRBJ1-4; maybe TRBD1 (6 bases). V shed 1 base and J shed 5 bases, with 8 bases lying between them. CDR3 size: 14 residues. Germline CDR1 is SEHNR and CDR2 is FQNEAQ (reference sequence). CDR3 bases: TGTGCCAGCAGCTTAGACAGGGTCAATGAAAAACTGTTTTTT. Translating it yields CASSLDRVNEKLFF.

The chain joins TRBV28 to TRBJ1-5, with D hard to call. Germline-derived CDR1 and CDR2 are MDHEN and SYDVKM. Deletions cut 6 bases from V and 4 bases from J, with 16 bases between. There are 15 residues in the CDR3. The CDR3 loop reads CASRRTGKRNQPQHF. CDR3 DNA sequence: TGTGCCAGCAGACGAACCGGGAAACGGAATCAGCCCCAGCATTTT.

This clone was seen more than once but under ten times. V gene TRBV4-1 combines with J gene TRBJ1-1; D unclear. Germline assignment: CDR1 MGHRA and CDR2 YSYEKL. V gave up 4 bases and J gave up 5 bases, with 14 bases separating them. This CDR3 has 14 amino acids. Written as DNA, the CDR3 is TGCGCCAGCAGCCGGGCAGGAGGCGATACTGAAGCTTTCTTT. Its translation is CASSRAGGDTEAFF.

The CDR3 reads CASSTRTGGYEQYF. The CDR3 DNA sequence: TGTGCCAGCAGCACCCGGACAGGGGGCTACGAGCAGTACTTC. The V gene is TRBV5-6, the J gene TRBJ2-7, with 10 bases that match TRBD1. The CDR3 extends over 14 amino acids. Losses at the gene ends were 4 bases for V and 3 bases for J; bases not matched to a gene: 4. CDR1 is SGHDT and CDR2 is YYEEEE in the germline V gene.

The chain links TRBV18 to TRBJ2-2; no definite D call. Deletions cut 6 bases from V and 0 bases from J, with 11 bases between. CDR1 and CDR2 (germline): KGHSH, LQKENI. The CDR3 sequence is 15 residues long. CDR3 bases: TGTGCCAGCTCGACACGACAACCGAACACCGGGGAGCTGTTTTTT. The encoded protein is CASSTRQPNTGELFF. Complete variable domain (other parts from reference TRBV18 and TRBJ2-2): NAGVMQNPRHLVRRRGQEARLRCSPMKGHSHVYWYRQLPEEGLKFMVYLQKENIIDESGMPKERFSAEFPKEGPSILRIQQVVRGDSAAYFCASSTRQPNTGELFFGEGSRLTVL.

This chain links TRBV19 with TRBJ1-2, with a possible D match to TRBD1 (6 bases). V shed 4 bases and J shed 4 bases, with 19 bases lying between them. In germline, CDR1 is LNHDA, CDR2 SQIVND (reference sequence). The CDR3 runs to 16 residues. The chain's CDR3 is CASSSGGSRPLYGYTF. CDR3 coding DNA: TGTGCCAGTAGTAGTGGGGGCAGCCGGCCCCTCTATGGCTACACCTTC.

This clone was observed a handful of times. This rearrangement joins TRBV9 to TRBJ2-1; TRBD1 matches at 7 bases. Losses at the gene ends were 4 bases for V and 0 bases for J; bases not matched to a gene: 7. The CDR3 has 16 residues. The germline V gene encodes CDR1 SGDLS and CDR2 YYNGEE. This CDR3 is CASSPRQGPSYNEQFF. CDR3 DNA: TGTGCCAGCAGCCCCCGACAGGGACCCTCCTACAATGAGCAGTTCTTC.

The chain uses TRBV5-1 and TRBJ1-3, with a tentative D call TRBD1 (6 bases). CDR3 length equals 13 residues. The ends were cut back, 5 bases at V and 3 bases at J, with 9 bases in the middle. From germline, CDR1 is SGHRS and CDR2 YFSETQ. For the CDR3, the DNA is TGCGCCAGCAGTCAGGGGAGTGGAAACACCATATATTTT. This gives the protein CASSQGSGNTIYF.

The V call is TRBV27, the J call TRBJ1-1; 8 bases are shared with TRBD1. Germline CDR1 is MNHEY and CDR2 is SMNVEV (reference sequence). This CDR3 has 16 residues. The J segment lost 0 bases and the V segment lost 5 bases, leaving 8 bases of the junction unmatched. In nucleotides, the CDR3 is TGTGCCAGCAGTCCCCGACGACAGGGGCTGAACACTGAAGCTTTCTTT. Residues: CASSPRRQGLNTEAFF.

This chain links TRBV5-1 with TRBJ1-3; D not resolved. V was trimmed by 4 bases and J by 0 bases, leaving 8 bases between them. Germline V CDR1 and CDR2: SGHRS, YFSETQ. The CDR3 extends over 14 amino acids. CDR3 DNA: TGCGCCAGCAGCGAGGGTAGCTCTGGAAACACCATATATTTT. This gives the protein CASSEGSSGNTIYF.

This rearrangement joins TRBV28 to TRBJ1-5; TRBD1 is a possible D gene (6 bases). The CDR3 runs 13 residues. The V and J ends lost 7 bases and 7 bases respectively, with 14 bases between them. Per the germline V gene, CDR1 is MDHEN and CDR2 is SYDVKM. CDR3 bases: TGTGCCAGCATGGGGGGGCTCGGGCAGCCCCAGCATTTT. Its translation is CASMGGLGQPQHF.

The V gene is TRBV19, the J gene TRBJ1-5; D not certain. V was pared by 2 bases and J by 4 bases, with 6 bases between. The CDR3 is 13 amino acids. The germline CDR1 and CDR2 sequences are LNHDA and SQIVND (reference sequence). CDR3 sequence: CASSISLNQPQHF. Written as DNA, the CDR3 is TGTGCCAGTAGTATATCCCTTAATCAGCCCCAGCATTTT.

This chain joins TRBV14 and TRBJ2-1; TRBD1 agrees at 7 bases. The CDR3 covers 14 residues. Germline V CDR1 and CDR2: SGHDN, FVKESK. Trimming cost V 6 bases and J 7 bases; bases outside gene matches: 9. The CDR3 loop reads CASSRATGLNEQFF. The CDR3 region has the DNA TGTGCCAGCAGTCGAGCGACAGGGTTAAATGAGCAGTTCTTC.